This T cell receptor beta chain was captured by sequencing in a study of T cell responses to AZD1222 COVID-19 vaccine. Repertoires were generated with immunoSEQ multiplex PCR, while TCRdb's copy carries only in-frame clones and drops some. The sample holds around 130,000 clones; roughly nine tenths are singletons and the top ten take around 1.7%. The CDR3 runs to 14 residues. V lost 0 bases and J lost 4, with 9 bases in between. Germline lookup yields CDR1 MNHEY and CDR2 SVGAGI. The receptor comes from an adult in good health. The source was peripheral blood, collected on day 0 of AZD1222 vaccination. V gene TRBV6-5 combines with J gene TRBJ1-2; D unresolved. The CDR3 loop is CASSYSSAGYGYTF. CDR3 sequence (DNA): TGTGCCAGCAGTTACTCGAGCGCGGGCTATGGCTACACCTTC.